This entry lists 19 T cell receptor beta chains sequenced from one sample in a study of tumor-infiltrating lymphocytes in oesophageal squamous cell carcinoma. In TCRdb, the PCR reads were re-called with MiXCR into one record per CDR3 protein. This sample has under 20,000 distinct CDR3 sequences; roughly two fifths occur once, and the top ten carry roughly 14%. The sequenced sample consisted of normal esophageal tissue next to the tumor. These receptors all stem from a male donor with esophageal squamous cell carcinoma.

The chain joins TRBV28 to TRBJ2-7; either TRBD1 or TRBD2 may fit D (6 bases each). The DNA end favors TRBJ2-1, so the J call may be wrong. The germline V gene encodes CDR1 MDHEN and CDR2 SYDVKM. The CDR3 contains 15 residues. The CDR3 loop reads CASPKPGGLMDEQFF. The CDR3, as DNA: TGTGCCAGCCCAAAACCCGGGGGCCTCATGGATGAGCAGTTCTTC.

The sample holds many counts of this clonotype. The chain recombines TRBV28 with TRBJ2-5; D ambiguous. CDR1 is MDHEN, CDR2 SYDVKM, per germline. CDR3 length equals 14 residues. The ends were cut back, 3 bases at V and 3 bases at J, with 11 bases in the middle. The CDR3 protein is CASSFPTGKETQYF. The CDR3 nucleotides read TGTGCCAGCAGTTTCCCGACTGGGAAAGAGACCCAGTACTTC.

This clonotype occurred a few times. The chain couples TRBV29-1 to TRBJ1-2; D remains ambiguous. The V and J ends lost 4 bases and 2 bases respectively, with 17 bases between them. Germline V gene sequence: CDR1 SQVTM, CDR2 ANQGSEA. The CDR3 is 15 residues long. The CDR3 nucleotides are TGCAGCGTTGGGGGTGGATTAGGTACGAACTATGGCTACACCTTC. Translated, it gives CSVGGGLGTNYGYTF.

Within the sample, this clonotype is medium-sized. The V and J genes are TRBV7-8 and TRBJ2-7, with 8 positions matching TRBD2. Germline CDR1 reads SGHVS; CDR2 reads FQNEAQ. V lost 5 bases and J lost 6; bases outside the gene matches: 3. The CDR3 consists of 12 residues. CDR3 in amino acids: CASSLSGSEQYF. CDR3 nucleotide sequence: TGTGCCAGCAGCCTCAGCGGGAGCGAGCAGTACTTC.

This chain joins TRBV7-3 and TRBJ2-6; 7 bases are shared with TRBD1. After removal of 5 bases from V and 0 bases from J, the junction contained 7 bases not matched to a gene. The CDR3 is made up of 17 amino acids. Germline CDR1 SGHTA, CDR2 FQGTGA. CDR3 region: CASSARGQISGANVLTF. The CDR3 region has the DNA TGTGCCAGCAGCGCTAGGGGACAGATCTCTGGGGCCAACGTCCTGACTTTC.

This clonotype has a count of ten or more. V gene TRBV27 combines with J gene TRBJ2-7; 10 positions agree with TRBD2. Trimming at V came to 5 bases and at J to 0 bases, leaving 1 base not matched to a gene. The CDR3 consists of 14 residues. Germline V gene sequence: CDR1 MNHEY, CDR2 SMNVEV (reference sequence). CDR3 DNA sequence: TGTGCCAGCAGTCGGACTAGCGGCTCCTACGAGCAGTACTTC. It translates to CASSRTSGSYEQYF.

The sample holds a few counts of this clonotype. The chain's CDR3 is CASSEREGDTQYF. The CDR3 DNA sequence: TGTGCCAGCAGTGAACGGGAGGGGGATACGCAGTATTTT. The gene calls are TRBV6-4 and TRBJ2-3, with 8 bases fitting TRBD2. This CDR3 comprises 13 residues. Trimming at V came to 3 bases and at J to 6 bases, leaving 2 bases not matched to a gene. Germline V gene lookup returns CDR1 MRHNA and CDR2 SNTAGT.

This clonotype was found many times. The chain carries TRBV7-2 and TRBJ2-7, with unresolved D. Trimming stripped 1 base from V and 4 bases from J, with 11 bases between. From germline, CDR1 is SGHTA and CDR2 FQGNSA. This CDR3 spans 14 amino acids. The CDR3: CASSLGGGLYEQYF. In DNA, the CDR3 is TGTGCCAGCAGCTTAGGTGGCGGCCTTTACGAGCAGTACTTC.

In the case of this clonotype: In this CDR3 the conserved last residue, phenylalanine or tryptophan, is missing, so a read error is likely. In DNA form, the CDR3 reads TGTGCCAGCAGCTTAAGTGGGGGGATGAACACTGAAGCTTTCTCT. Its protein is CASSLSGGMNTEAFS. The rearrangement joins TRBV7-3 to TRBJ2-3, with a possible D match to TRBD1 (5 bases). The better agreement between TRBJ1-1 and the DNA end casts doubt on the J call. CDR3 length: 15 residues. CDR1 is SGHTA and CDR2 is FQGTGA in the germline V gene.

This clonotype has only one observation. V is TRBV7-6 and J is TRBJ2-1, with TRBD2 matching over 8 bases. The germline gives CDR1 SGHVS, CDR2 FNYEAQ. The CDR3 totals 14 residues. Trimming at V came to 3 bases and at J to 8 bases, leaving 6 bases not matched to a gene. As DNA, the CDR3 is TGTGCCAGCAGCTTTAGCGGGGAGTTCTATGAGCAGTTCTTC. It yields the protein CASSFSGEFYEQFF. The whole variable domain, filled in from reference TRBV7-6 and TRBJ2-1, reads GAGVSQSPRYKVTKRGQDVALRCDPISGHVSLYWYRQALGQGPEFLTYFNYEAQQDKSGLPNDRFSAERPEGSISTLTIQRTEQRDSAMYRCASSFSGEFYEQFFGPGTRLTVL.

This clonotype was counted ten times or more. A read error may be the cause here, since a much bigger clone is one base away. The chain joins TRBV28 to TRBJ2-5, with unresolved D. CDR1 is MDHEN, CDR2 SYDVKM, per germline. The CDR3 length is 10 residues. V lost 5 bases and J 11 bases, leaving 9 bases between the germline ends. The CDR3 protein is CASSDNEQYF. As DNA, the CDR3 is TGTGCCAGCAGTGACAATGAGCAGTACTTC. Full variable domain (missing parts from reference TRBV28 and TRBJ2-5): DVKVTQSSRYLVKRTGEKVFLECVQDMDHENMFWYRQDPGLGLRLIYFSYDVKMKEKGDIPEGYSVSREKKERFSLILESASTNQTSMYLCASSDNEQYFGPGTRLLVL.

This clonotype was observed at least ten times. The chain uses TRBV5-4 and TRBJ1-1; D not resolved. Trimming cost V 6 bases and J 3 bases, with 6 bases left between them. Germline V lookup: CDR1 SGHNT, CDR2 YYREEE (reference sequence). The CDR3 loop spans 11 amino acids. In DNA form, the CDR3 reads TGTGCCAGCACCGACTACACTGAAGCTTTCTTT. Amino acid sequence: CASTDYTEAFF. Together with reference TRBV5-4 and TRBJ1-1, the CDR3 gives the full variable domain: ETGVTQSPTHLIKTRGQQVTLRCSSQSGHNTVSWYQQALGQGPQFIFQYYREEENGRGNFPPRFSGLQFPNYSSELNVNALELDDSALYLCASTDYTEAFFGQGTRLTVV.

At least ten counts were recorded for this clonotype. This rearrangement joins TRBV6-6 to TRBJ2-3; 7 bases map to TRBD2. The J segment lost 4 bases and the V segment lost 1 base, leaving 8 bases of the junction unmatched. CDR1 MNHNY and CDR2 SVGAGI come from the germline V gene (reference sequence). The CDR3 runs to 16 residues. The CDR3 coding sequence is TGTGCCAGCAGTTACTTTGCGGCGGGAGACCCAGATACGCAGTATTTT. Its protein product is CASSYFAAGDPDTQYF.

This sequence joins TRBV7-6 and TRBJ2-4; D not resolved. The CDR3 extends over 14 amino acids. Looked up from germline, CDR1 is SGHVS and CDR2 is FNYEAQ. V was cut by 5 bases and J by 9 bases, with 17 bases left in between. CDR3 in amino acids: CASSPGLPLGIQYF. CDR3 nucleotides: TGTGCCAGCAGCCCGGGTTTGCCTTTGGGCATTCAGTACTTC.

The rearrangement uses TRBV14 and TRBJ2-1; TRBD2 agrees at 10 bases. V lost 0 bases to trimming and J lost 7 bases; unmatched junction nucleotides: 3. The V gene's germline CDR1 is SGHDN and CDR2 FVKESK. This CDR3 is built from 15 residues. CDR3 amino acids: CASSQEGLAPNEQFF. Written as DNA, the CDR3 is TGTGCCAGCAGCCAAGAGGGACTAGCGCCGAATGAGCAGTTCTTC.

The chain is built from TRBV5-1 and TRBJ2-1; D may be TRBD1 or TRBD2 (5 bases each). The CDR3 runs to 16 residues. V lost 4 bases and J lost 4, with 18 bases in between. The germline V gene encodes CDR1 SGHRS and CDR2 YFSETQ. The CDR3 bases are TGCGCCAGCAGCCCTCAGGACCCGGGGCTATACAATGAGCAGTTCTTC. This sequence encodes CASSPQDPGLYNEQFF.

This clonotype was seen ten or more times. The V gene is TRBV6-6, the J gene TRBJ2-3; D might be TRBD2 (6 bases). The CDR3 has 16 residues. The germline CDR1 and CDR2 sequences are MNHNY and SVGAGI (reference sequence). V gave up 2 bases and J gave up 4 bases, with 16 bases separating them. The CDR3 is CASSYISGSRPDTQYF. The CDR3, as DNA: TGTGCCAGCAGTTACATCTCCGGGAGCCGCCCAGATACGCAGTATTTT.

V gene TRBV18 combines with J gene TRBJ1-5, with TRBD1 matching over 8 bases. CDR1 and CDR2 (germline): KGHSH, LQKENI. Trimming removed 4 bases from V and 7 bases from J; junction bases left unmatched: 6. The CDR3 is made up of 14 amino acids. Here the CDR3 DNA reads TGTGCCAGCTCACTGGGACAGGCGGGACAGCCCCAGCATTTT. This codes for CASSLGQAGQPQHF.

This clonotype appeared many times. This may come from a read error, since a much larger clone is one base off. The chain has TRBV12-3 or TRBV12-4 and TRBJ2-7; TRBD2 matches 7 bases. The CDR3 is 13 amino acids. The CDR3 is CASSLSGTYEQYF. CDR3 DNA: TGTGCCAGCAGTTTAAGCGGGACCTATGAGCAGTACTTC.